A selection of T cell receptor beta chains follows, all from one sample in a study of control samples from healthy donors and cancer patients. Generated by immunoSEQ multiplex PCR, the TCRdb table keeps only in-frame clones and is missing some. The sample lists approximately 230,000 clones, about four fifths occurring once. What was sequenced was PBMCs. The receptors were gathered from a woman aged 55 to 70 with lung cancer. Both conserved end residues are part of each CDR3. A D gene is named only where the DNA matches it firmly. Clone sizes are given selectively: once, few, many, or a class where the clone is expanded.

cdr3_length j_call clone_size d_call v_call cdr3_aa cdr3_nt
13 TRBJ1-5 few NA TRBV2 CASRTTGNQPQHF TGTGCCAGCAGGACCACAGGGAACCAGCCCCAGCATTTT
15 TRBJ1-5 NA NA TRBV6-1 CASSEQPGSYEAQHF TGTGCCAGCAGTGAGCAGCCGGGTTCGTATGAGGCCCAGCATTTT
15 TRBJ1-1 NA NA TRBV27 CASSLSPGATTEAFF TGTGCCAGCAGTTTATCCCCGGGGGCGACCACTGAAGCTTTCTTT
11 TRBJ2-5 NA NA TRBV2 CASRDFETQYF TGTGCCAGCAGGGATTTCGAGACCCAGTACTTC
12 TRBJ2-7 NA TRBD1 TRBV7-3 CASSTPGGEQYF TGTGCCAGCAGCACACCAGGGGGAGAGCAGTACTTC
15 TRBJ1-2 NA NA TRBV3-1/TRBV3-2 CASSQDLAGSYGYTF TGTGCCAGCAGCCAAGATTTAGCGGGTAGCTATGGCTACACCTTC
13 TRBJ1-1 NA NA TRBV3-1/TRBV3-2 CASSPDSNTEAFF TGTGCCAGCAGCCCGGACAGTAACACTGAAGCTTTCTTT
15 TRBJ2-7 NA NA TRBV5-1 CASSLGQGSAYEQYF TGCGCCAGCAGCTTGGGGCAGGGGTCGGCCTACGAGCAGTACTTC
12 TRBJ2-7 NA NA TRBV11-2 CASSLTRDEQYF TGTGCCAGCAGCTTAACTCGGGACGAGCAGTACTTC
15 TRBJ2-7 NA NA TRBV19 CASSIKSASHYEQYF TGTGCCAGTAGCATCAAGTCTGCCAGTCACTACGAGCAGTACTTC
15 TRBJ1-6 NA TRBD1 TRBV18 CASSPGQGVGSPLHF TGTGCCAGCTCACCTGGACAGGGGGTAGGGTCACCCCTCCACTTT
15 TRBJ1-1 NA TRBD1 TRBV6-5 CASRPSTGVTAEAFF TGTGCCAGCAGGCCTTCGACAGGGGTAACGGCTGAAGCTTTCTTT
16 TRBJ2-5 NA NA TRBV18 CASSGRSSALQETQYF TGTGCCAGCTCGGGGAGGTCCAGTGCCCTCCAAGAGACCCAGTACTTC
18 TRBJ2-7 NA TRBD1 TRBV18 CASSAFSGTGTSSYEQYF TGTGCCAGCTCAGCCTTTTCCGGGACAGGGACCAGCTCCTACGAGCAGTACTTC
14 TRBJ1-5 few NA TRBV3-1/TRBV3-2 CASSHQMGTQPQHF TGTGCCAGCAGCCATCAGATGGGGACTCAGCCCCAGCATTTT
15 TRBJ2-1 NA TRBD2 TRBV25-1 CASSHGLAVFNEQFF TGTGCCAGCAGTCATGGACTAGCGGTCTTCAATGAGCAGTTCTTC
13 TRBJ2-5 NA TRBD1 TRBV7-9 CASSLGQGRTQYF TGTGCCAGCAGCTTGGGACAGGGGCGGACCCAGTACTTC
14 TRBJ2-7 NA NA TRBV2 CASTSGSQSYEQYF TGTGCCAGCACCTCGGGGTCTCAGTCCTACGAGCAGTACTTC
17 TRBJ2-3 NA TRBD2 TRBV28 CASSLWASGSSPDTQYF TGTGCCAGCAGTTTATGGGCTAGCGGGAGTTCCCCAGATACGCAGTATTTT
18 TRBJ2-7 NA TRBD2 TRBV19 CASSLGVGTSGNSYEQYF TGTGCCAGTAGTCTGGGGGTCGGGACTAGCGGGAACTCCTACGAGCAGTACTTC
15 TRBJ1-1 NA TRBD1 TRBV2 CASSRDRVGNTEAFF TGTGCCAGCAGCCGGGACAGAGTTGGGAACACTGAAGCTTTCTTT
14 TRBJ1-6 NA TRBD1 TRBV6-4 CASRRGQGGSPLHF TGTGCCAGCAGGAGGGGACAGGGGGGCTCACCCCTCCACTTT
16 TRBJ2-1 NA NA TRBV5-8 CASSLGSRGKDDEQFF TGTGCCAGCAGCTTGGGAAGTCGGGGAAAGGACGATGAGCAGTTCTTC
16 TRBJ2-2 NA TRBD2 TRBV11-3 CASSKGLAGITGELFF TGTGCCAGCAGCAAGGGACTAGCGGGAATCACCGGGGAGCTGTTTTTT
15 TRBJ1-3 NA TRBD1 TRBV7-6 CASSSRQGIRNTIYF TGTGCCAGCAGCTCACGACAGGGGATTAGAAACACCATATATTTT
13 TRBJ2-5 NA NA TRBV12-3/TRBV12-4 CASSLRDGETQYF TGTGCCAGCAGTTTAAGGGACGGAGAGACCCAGTACTTC